These 6 T cell receptor beta chains came from one sample sequenced in a study of shared clonotypes between healthy human individuals. Profiling relied on immunoSEQ multiplex PCR, and the TCRdb table lists in-frame clones only, not all of them. The sample has over a million clones, roughly 97% seen once. The source material was naive CD4+ T cells sorted from blood. The subset: CD45RA+ positively selected. The source is a young man in good health.

The chain combines TRBV14 with TRBJ2-1, with TRBD2 identical over 10 bases. V was clipped by 2 bases and J by 6 bases; unmatched bases: 7. Germline V gene sequence: CDR1 SGHDN, CDR2 FVKESK. CDR3 length: 16 amino acids. The CDR3 protein is CASSQHTSGIGNEQFF. CDR3 coding DNA: TGTGCCAGCAGCCAACACACTAGCGGGATTGGCAATGAGCAGTTCTTC. The whole variable domain, remainder taken from reference TRBV14 and TRBJ2-1, is EAGVTQFPSHSVIEKGQTVTLRCDPISGHDNLYWYRRVMGKEIKFLLHFVKESKQDESGMPNNRFLAERTGGTYSTLKVQPAELEDSGVYFCASSQHTSGIGNEQFFGPGTRLTVL.

The chain recombines TRBV28 with TRBJ1-1, with no clear D. Trimming removed 1 base at V and 1 base at J, with 16 bases between. Germline V gene sequence: CDR1 MDHEN, CDR2 SYDVKM. There are 17 residues in the CDR3. CDR3 region: CASSLSPFAGQNTEAFF. The CDR3 nucleotides are TGTGCCAGCAGTTTATCCCCCTTTGCAGGCCAGAACACTGAAGCTTTCTTT.

As regards this clone: At the DNA level, this CDR3 is encoded by other sequences in the same sample as well. The V and J genes are TRBV7-9 and TRBJ2-3; D gene uncertain. The germline CDR1 and CDR2 sequences are SEHNR and FQNEAQ (reference sequence). This CDR3 region has 10 residues. Trimming removed 4 bases from V and 6 bases from J, with 2 bases in between. The CDR3 protein is CASSSDTQYF. CDR3 in DNA: TGTGCCAGCAGCTCGGATACGCAGTATTTT.

J is TRBJ2-7 and V is TRBV5-1; weak D call: TRBD2 (5 bases). CDR3 size: 15 residues. V was clipped by 2 bases and J by 0 bases, with 12 bases between them. The V gene's germline CDR1 is SGHRS and CDR2 YFSETQ. The CDR3 loop reads CASSFSPGSSYEQYF. The CDR3, as DNA: TGCGCCAGCAGCTTCAGCCCGGGAAGCTCCTACGAGCAGTACTTC.

This chain joins TRBV9 and TRBJ2-3; D not certain. With 4 bases removed from V and 1 base from J, the gap between germline ends came to 13 bases. This CDR3 region has 15 residues. The germline V gene has CDR1 SGDLS and CDR2 YYNGEE. CDR3 coding DNA: TGTGCCAGCAGCAAAGGACCACCACGCACAGATACGCAGTATTTT. This encodes CASSKGPPRTDTQYF.

V and J are TRBV9 and TRBJ1-4, with a tentative D call TRBD1 (6 bases). The germline CDR1 and CDR2 sequences are SGDLS and YYNGEE. V gave up 3 bases and J gave up 3 bases, with 12 bases separating them. The CDR3 sequence is 15 residues long. The DNA of the CDR3 is TGTGCCAGCAGCGGTTACAGGGAGCCTAATGAAAAACTGTTTTTT. It specifies CASSGYREPNEKLFF.